Listed below are T cell receptor beta chains from one sample, sequenced in a study of T cells after yellow fever vaccination. TCRdb itself ran the 5' RACE reads through MiXCR, one entry per CDR3 protein. The sample lists around 250,000 distinct CDR3 sequences, about 5.2% occurring once. This specimen was CD4+ T cells sorted from PBMCs, taken on the day of the yellow fever booster vaccination. These receptors all come from a man aged 18 to 35 who received the YFV17D yellow fever vaccine. The CDR3 runs from the conserved cysteine through the conserved F or W. A D gene is named only where the DNA matches it firmly. The size of a clone is reported for some rows only, either as once, few or many, or as a class for expanded clones.

clone_size | j_call | v_call | d_call | cdr3_nt | cdr3_aa
few | TRBJ1-1 | TRBV7-9 | . | TGTGCCAGCAGCTTTGGGCAGGGCACTGAAGCTTTCTTT | CASSFGQGTEAFF
many | TRBJ2-5 | TRBV25-1 | . | TGTGCCACCAGACAAGGGGAGACCCAGTACTTC | CATRQGETQYF
once | TRBJ2-5 | TRBV4-3 | . | TGCGCCAGCAGCCAAGACGAGGGTTTTTGGGAGACCCAGTACTTC | CASSQDEGFWETQYF
. | TRBJ2-3 | TRBV20-1 | TRBD2 | TGCAGTGCTAGTCGGGAAAGCGGGGGTTTCACAGATACGCAGTATTTT | CSASRESGGFTDTQYF
. | TRBJ2-3 | TRBV7-2 | . | TGTGCCAGCAGCTTGCAAGCGGATACTAGCACAGATACGCAGTATTTT | CASSLQADTSTDTQYF
few | TRBJ2-5 | TRBV19 | . | TGTGCCAGTAGTTCCATGGTTTTGGAGACCCAGTACTTC | CASSSMVLETQYF
. | TRBJ1-5 | TRBV30 | . | TGTGCCTGGAGTGAGGCAAGTAGCAATCAGCCCCAGCATTTT | CAWSEASSNQPQHF
many | TRBJ2-7 | TRBV12-3/TRBV12-4 | . | TGTGCCAGCAGTCAGTGGACTACCGAGCCGAGCTTC | CASSQWTTEPSF
many | TRBJ2-5 | TRBV5-6 | . | TGTGCCAGCAGCCCGCCGGGGACTCAGGAGACCCAGTACTTC | CASSPPGTQETQYF
. | TRBJ2-1 | TRBV6-5 | . | TGTGCCAGCAGTTCCCGCCGGGATTACAATGAGCAGTTCTTC | CASSSRRDYNEQFF
many | TRBJ2-3 | TRBV5-6 | TRBD2 | TGTGCCAGCAGGATGCTAGGAGCGGGAACAGATACGCAGTATTTT | CASRMLGAGTDTQYF
few | TRBJ2-6 | TRBV7-9 | TRBD1 | TGTGCCAGCAGCTTACGGGACAGGGGGCGACGGGCCAACGTCCTGACTTTC | CASSLRDRGRRANVLTF
. | TRBJ2-3 | TRBV4-3 | . | TGCGCCAGCAGCCAAGAGGGCGGGCCGGAATATACGCAGTATTTT | CASSQEGGPEYTQYF
few | TRBJ1-6 | TRBV12-3/TRBV12-4 | . | TGTGCCAGCAGAGCCGGGGGGAGGGCGACCTCCTATAATTCACCCCTCCACTTT | CASRAGGRATSYNSPLHF
few | TRBJ2-7 | TRBV5-1 | . | TGCGCCAGCAGCCCTGCGGGACGGAGGGTCCAGTACTTC | CASSPAGRRVQYF
few | TRBJ2-3 | TRBV6-5 | . | TGTGCCAGCAGTTACTGGCACCAGGGGTCAGATACGCAGTATTTT | CASSYWHQGSDTQYF
many | TRBJ2-2 | TRBV5-1 | TRBD2 | TGCGCCAGCAGCTTTAGCGGGGCTCACACCGGGGAGCTGTTTTTT | CASSFSGAHTGELFF
. | TRBJ1-1 | TRBV5-1 | . | TGCGCCAGCAGCTTGAATCCTGGCGGCACTGAAGCTTTCTTT | CASSLNPGGTEAFF
. | TRBJ1-2 | TRBV12-3/TRBV12-4 | . | TGTGCCAGCACTCAAAGCCGGGGCCGCCCCTTTGGCTACACCTTC | CASTQSRGRPFGYTF
. | TRBJ2-3 | TRBV5-8 | . | TGTGCCAGCAGCTATGGGAGAGGGGCCACAGATACGCAGTATTTT | CASSYGRGATDTQYF
many | TRBJ2-2 | TRBV3-1 | . | TGTGCCAGCAGCCAAGACGGGTTCGGGGAGCTGTTTTTT | CASSQDGFGELFF
many | TRBJ2-1 | TRBV5-1 | TRBD2 | TGCGCCAGCAGACTAGCGGGGGGCGGGTATGAGCAGTTCTTC | CASRLAGGGYEQFF
few | TRBJ1-1 | TRBV10-3 | . | TGTGCCATCAGTACCGGGAGGAGAAACACTGAAGCTTTCTTT | CAISTGRRNTEAFF